Described below is a single T cell receptor beta chain sequence and its context. Its antigen is not identified. RNA transcripts gave rise to amplified TCR beta CDR3 regions. In the first-round RT-PCR of the TCR CDR3, the HTBI primer set was used. Each CDR3 protein gets one entry after TCRdb re-called the multiplex PCR reads with MiXCR. The sample contains some 600,000 distinct CDR3 sequences, just over 45% of which appear only once. The sample is drawn from a study of T cells in Graves' hyperthyroidism and ophthalmopathy. Graves' hyperthyroidism without ophthalmopathy progression within 18 months was termed stable. Newly diagnosed hyperthyroidism, duration under 2 months, in patients aged 18 to 65. Not enrolled were patients with uncontrolled infection, other autoimmune disease, pregnancy or lactation. Study outcomes and limitations: Expanded thyroid clonotypes (above 0.001) were mostly also found in blood.

The CDR3 extends over 13 amino acids. After removal of 4 bases from V and 3 bases from J, the junction contained 1 base not matched to a gene. Germline V gene sequence: CDR1 ENHRY, CDR2 SYGVKD. This sequence joins TRBV10-3 and TRBJ1-1, with TRBD1 matching over 8 bases. This receptor was taken from a woman aged 18-29 years with Graves' hyperthyroidism. The sample comprised peripheral blood or thyroid tissue (not recorded which). The CDR3 reads CAISAQGDTEAFF. Written as DNA, the CDR3 is TGTGCCATCAGTGCACAGGGGGACACTGAAGCTTTCTTT.